A selection of T cell receptor beta chains follows, all from one sample in a study of cytomegalovirus exposure and HLA in healthy donors. Method: immunoSEQ multiplex PCR; TCRdb's copy keeps in-frame clones and lacks some. The data show 80,000 to 100,000 clones, 70% to 75% seen once. Sequenced input: PBMCs. These TCRs come from a woman aged 18-29 years in good health and CMV-seropositive. Each CDR3 is given with its conserved first and last residue. A D gene is named only where the DNA matches it firmly. Size tells how often a clone was seen (once, few, many) or the class of an expanded clone, and some rows leave it out.

clone size | J gene | D gene | V gene | CDR3 DNA | CDR3 protein
- | TRBJ2-7 | - | TRBV15 | TGTGCCACCAGCGGGAGCGGATACGAGCAGTACTTC | CATSGSGYEQYF
- | TRBJ1-5 | TRBD1 | TRBV19 | TGTGCCAGTAGTGCCCGGACAGGGTGGGATCAGCCCCAGCATTTT | CASSARTGWDQPQHF
- | TRBJ1-5 | TRBD1 | TRBV6-5 | TGTGCCAGCAGACGACAGGGTAGCAATCAGCCCCAGCATTTT | CASRRQGSNQPQHF
- | TRBJ2-2 | - | TRBV4-3 | TGCGCCAGCAGCCAAGATATGAACACCGGGGAGCTGTTTTTT | CASSQDMNTGELFF
- | TRBJ2-7 | TRBD2 | TRBV13 | TGTGCCAGCAGCCCCAGGACTAGCGGCCTCTCCTACGAGCAGTACTTC | CASSPRTSGLSYEQYF
few | TRBJ1-5 | - | TRBV5-6 | TGTGCCAGCAGCTCGGGACTGATCAATCAGCCCCAGCATTTT | CASSSGLINQPQHF
- | TRBJ2-1 | - | TRBV11-3 | TGTGCCAGCAGCTGGAGCGGGTTGGATGAGCAGTTCTTC | CASSWSGLDEQFF
- | TRBJ2-7 | - | TRBV6-1 | TGTGCCAGCAGTGAATTGCGGGTAAGGTCCTACGAGCAGTACTTC | CASSELRVRSYEQYF
- | TRBJ1-1 | - | TRBV5-6 | TGTGCCAGCAGCCAGGTACTCGGTGAAGCTTTCTTT | CASSQVLGEAFF
- | TRBJ1-2 | TRBD1 | TRBV4-3 | TGCGCCAGCAGCCAAGGGACAGGGGAGGGCTACACCTTC | CASSQGTGEGYTF
- | TRBJ1-2 | TRBD1 | TRBV5-1 | TGCGCCAGCAGCCCGTCGACAGGGCTCCCCTATGGCTACACCTTC | CASSPSTGLPYGYTF
- | TRBJ2-6 | - | TRBV7-2 | TGTGCCAGCAGCATCGGGACAGGGGCCAACGTCCTGACTTTC | CASSIGTGANVLTF
- | TRBJ1-1 | TRBD1 | TRBV7-9 | TGTGCCAGCAGCTTAGGGGACAGCCTTGCGGAAGCTTTCTTT | CASSLGDSLAEAFF
- | TRBJ2-1 | TRBD2 | TRBV30 | TGTGCCTGGAGGATACGGGGGTCAGGGACCCTGAGCGGGAAGAGGGCCAATGAGCAGTTCTTC | CAWRIRGSGTLSGKRANEQFF
- | TRBJ2-2 | TRBD2 | TRBV7-6 | TGTGCCAGCACCCAGGAGATAGCGGGAGGTGACACCGGGGAGCTGTTTTTT | CASTQEIAGGDTGELFF
- | TRBJ1-1 | - | TRBV14 | TGTGCCAGCAGCCAAATTTCGGGGGGAGAAGCTTTCTTT | CASSQISGGEAFF
- | TRBJ2-3 | TRBD1 | TRBV9 | TGTGCCAGCAGCGTAGAGGTGGGACAGGACACAGATACGCAGTATTTT | CASSVEVGQDTDTQYF
- | TRBJ2-7 | - | TRBV19 | TGTGCCAGTAGTACCCTTACCGGAGGGCGATTCTACGAGCAGTACTTC | CASSTLTGGRFYEQYF
- | TRBJ2-5 | TRBD2 | TRBV30 | TGTGCCTGGGGGACTAGCGGGAAGAGAGAGACCCAGTACTTC | CAWGTSGKRETQYF
- | TRBJ2-5 | TRBD2 | TRBV7-7 | TGTGCTAGCAGTTCCGGGACTAGCGGGGAGACCCAGTACTTC | CASSSGTSGETQYF
- | TRBJ2-5 | - | TRBV28 | TGTGCCAGCAGTCTAGAAGAGACCCAGTACTTC | CASSLEETQYF
few | TRBJ1-2 | - | TRBV12-5 | TGTGCTAGTGGTACCGGCGAGGCAGGGTATGGCTACACCTTC | CASGTGEAGYGYTF
- | TRBJ2-7 | TRBD1 | TRBV4-1 | TGCGCCAGCAGCCAAGCGGACAGGGGACGGTACGAGCAGTACTTC | CASSQADRGRYEQYF
once | TRBJ1-1 | TRBD1 | TRBV6-6 | TGTGCCAGCAGTTCCTACAGGGGGGGCCGAGGCACTGAAGCTTTCTTT | CASSSYRGGRGTEAFF
- | TRBJ1-1 | - | TRBV27 | TGTGCCTCCAAAGGGGCTGAAGTGGGCACTGAAGCTTTCTTT | CASKGAEVGTEAFF
- | TRBJ2-7 | - | TRBV10-2 | TGCGCCAGCAGTGAGGGGCGCCCCTACGAGCAGTACTTC | CASSEGRPYEQYF
- | TRBJ2-4 | - | TRBV18 | TGTGCCAGCTCACCCCAGCGGGCCCGAAACATTCAGTACTTC | CASSPQRARNIQYF
- | TRBJ1-2 | - | TRBV2 | TGTGCCAGCAGACAGGACGGGTATGGCTACACCTTC | CASRQDGYGYTF
- | TRBJ2-7 | TRBD2 | TRBV27 | TGTGCCAGCAGTCAGCGGGAGGGCCGCTACGAGCAGTACTTC | CASSQREGRYEQYF
- | TRBJ2-5 | TRBD1 | TRBV7-3 | TGTGCCAGCAGCTGGGGACAGGGAGAGACCCAGTACTTC | CASSWGQGETQYF